This TCR beta chain was captured by sequencing in a study of cytomegalovirus exposure and HLA in healthy donors. Germline V CDR1 and CDR2: MGHDK, SYGVNS. The CDR3 length is 14 residues. V was clipped by 6 bases and J by 1 base, with 10 bases between them. A single count supports this clone. TCRdb's table, derived via immunoSEQ multiplex PCR, lists solely in-frame clones and lacks some. The sample carries roughly 110,000 clones, 88% recorded once. Source material: PBMCs. The receptor comes from a woman aged 18-35 years in good health and CMV-seropositive. The V call is TRBV25-1, the J call TRBJ2-1, with a tentative D call TRBD2 (7 bases). The CDR3 nucleotides are TGTGCCAGCAGCGGGGGGCCGTCCTACAATGAGCAGTTCTTC. It is translated as CASSGGPSYNEQFF.